The source of this TCR beta chain is a study of blood T cell repertoires in COVID-19. Germline CDR1 and CDR2: SGHAT and FQNNGV. The germline V and J ends were trimmed by 3 bases and 7 bases, with 18 bases remaining between them. The CDR3 runs to 15 residues. In the original analysis: Counts of nucleated cells, estimated from reference gene primer amplification, were obtained. Assay: immunoSEQ multiplex PCR; the TCRdb copy retains only in-frame clones and omits some. The V and J calls and clone size come from that table; D and trimming were worked out from the DNA. This repertoire shows nearly 80,000 clones, 80% to 95% found once; its top ten account for 0.65% to 0.95%.

The chain carries TRBV11-2 and TRBJ2-5; D is unclear. Sequenced material: peripheral blood. The clonotype originates from a woman aged 80 or older with acute or convalescent COVID-19. This CDR3 reads CASSFMGPNVPTQYF. The CDR3 DNA is TGTGCCAGCAGCTTTATGGGCCCTAACGTTCCGACCCAGTACTTC.